Each of the 27 T cell receptor beta chains below was sequenced from the same sample in a study of blood T cell repertoires in COVID-19. Clones were sequenced by immunoSEQ multiplex PCR, and TCRdb holds only the in-frame ones, with some missing. Counted here are about 230,000 clones, roughly 84% occurring once; the ten biggest clones make up around 0.89%. The sample consisted of peripheral blood. Receptor source: a man aged 40-55 years with acute or convalescent COVID-19.

The CDR3 DNA reads TGTGCCAGCATGCTCGGGGGGGGGCGAGGATACTCACCCCTCCACTTT. Residues: CASMLGGGRGYSPLHF. The chain recombines TRBV27 with TRBJ1-6; possibly TRBD1 for D (6 bases). V shed 7 bases and J shed 10 bases, with 23 bases lying between them. CDR3 length: 16 residues. CDR1 is MNHEY and CDR2 is SMNVEV in the germline V gene (reference sequence).

This rearrangement joins TRBV6-5 to TRBJ2-1; 8 bases fit TRBD2. Germline CDR1 reads MNHEY; CDR2 reads SVGAGI. The V and J ends lost 5 bases and 10 bases, in that order; junction bases with no gene match: 10. The CDR3 has 14 residues. The CDR3 is CASSPGPLAGEQFF. In DNA form, the CDR3 reads TGTGCCAGCAGTCCGGGGCCCTTAGCGGGGGAGCAGTTCTTC.

This sequence joins TRBV28 and TRBJ1-3; D perhaps matches TRBD1 (5 bases). Looked up from germline, CDR1 is MDHEN and CDR2 is SYDVKM. Trimming stripped 2 bases from V and 4 bases from J, with 15 bases between. This CDR3 contains 16 residues. CDR3 protein: CASSLMGPGKGNTIYF. Here the CDR3 DNA reads TGTGCCAGCAGTTTAATGGGTCCAGGGAAGGGAAACACCATATATTTT.

The J gene is TRBJ2-1, the V gene TRBV19; 13 nucleotides align to TRBD2. The length of the CDR3 is 18 residues. Germline V gene data show CDR1 as LNHDA and CDR2 as SQIVND (reference sequence). The J segment lost 0 bases and the V segment lost 8 bases, leaving 10 bases of the junction unmatched. The CDR3 sequence is CASLRTSGGPSSYNEQFF. The CDR3 coding sequence is TGTGCCAGTCTTCGGACTAGCGGGGGCCCGAGCTCCTACAATGAGCAGTTCTTC.

This chain joins TRBV7-9 and TRBJ2-3; 8 bases align to TRBD2. This CDR3 comprises 18 residues. The trim removed 8 bases at V and 5 bases at J, leaving 21 bases unmatched. Per germline, CDR1 SEHNR and CDR2 FQNEAQ (reference sequence). In nucleotides, the CDR3 is TGTGCCAGCGCCCCAGGAAGCGGGGGACTACGCGCCGGAGATACGCAGTATTTT. Translation: CASAPGSGGLRAGDTQYF.

The chain uses TRBV27 and TRBJ1-1, with D uncertain. V shed 8 bases and J shed 6 bases, with 7 bases lying between them. The CDR3 has 10 amino acids. The germline V gene encodes CDR1 MNHEY and CDR2 SMNVEV (reference sequence). The CDR3 sequence: CASGRAEAFF. CDR3 bases: TGTGCCAGCGGGAGAGCTGAAGCTTTCTTT.

This chain connects TRBV10-3 to TRBJ2-2; tentative D call: TRBD1 (6 bases). The CDR3 is 14 residues long. The ends were cut back, 3 bases at V and 7 bases at J, with 12 bases in the middle. Per the germline V gene, CDR1 is ENHRY and CDR2 is SYGVKD. This CDR3 is CAISDDRLGGELFF. Written as DNA, the CDR3 is TGTGCCATCAGTGACGACAGGTTGGGCGGGGAGCTGTTTTTT.

This chain connects TRBV18 to TRBJ2-1; TRBD2 aligns across 14 bases. CDR1 is KGHSH and CDR2 is LQKENI in the germline V gene. This CDR3 is 18 amino acids long. The V gene end was trimmed by 2 bases and the J gene end by 3 bases; junction bases not matched to a gene: 6. The CDR3 region has the DNA TGTGCCAGCTCACCAGGACTAGCGGGGGGCCCTCTCTACAATGAGCAGTTCTTC. Its protein product is CASSPGLAGGPLYNEQFF.

V gene TRBV11-2 combines with J gene TRBJ1-2; D call uncertain. V lost 4 bases and J lost 14, with 17 bases in between. The CDR3 totals 12 residues. CDR1 is SGHAT and CDR2 is FQNNGV in the germline V gene. The CDR3 nucleotides are TGTGCCAGCAGCTCCCCCGACTTGAAGCGTACCTTC. The encoded protein is CASSSPDLKRTF.

The V call is TRBV29-1, the J call TRBJ1-5; 10 nucleotides align to TRBD1. CDR1 is SQVTM, CDR2 ANQGSEA, per germline. Trimming at V came to 6 bases and at J to 6 bases, leaving 5 bases not matched to a gene. The CDR3 runs to 13 residues. The CDR3 nucleotides read TGCAGCGTCGGACAGGGGGGAGGTCAGCCCCAGCATTTT. Protein product: CSVGQGGGQPQHF.

This clone was counted a single time. The chain carries TRBV9 and TRBJ2-2; 8 bases fit TRBD2. The CDR3 contains 16 residues. Germline CDR1 SGDLS, CDR2 YYNGEE. V dropped 4 bases and J dropped 5; count of bases not matched to a gene: 10. CDR3 DNA sequence: TGTGCCAGCAGCCCTTCGGGGGGGCCCTCGACCGGGGAGCTGTTTTTT. Protein product: CASSPSGGPSTGELFF.

V gene TRBV4-1 combines with J gene TRBJ1-2; 7 nucleotides agree with TRBD1. This CDR3 is 15 amino acids long. Trimming at V came to 4 bases and at J to 5 bases, leaving 10 bases not matched to a gene. Germline values: CDR1 MGHRA, CDR2 YSYEKL. CDR3 sequence: CASSPGDSLRYGYTF. CDR3 nucleotide sequence: TGCGCCAGCAGCCCGGGGGACAGTTTAAGATATGGCTACACCTTC.

The chain joins TRBV27 to TRBJ1-2, with 7 bases fitting TRBD1. CDR3 length equals 15 residues. Germline V lookup: CDR1 MNHEY, CDR2 SMNVEV (reference sequence). Trimming cost V 5 bases and J 8 bases; bases outside gene matches: 14. CDR3 bases: TGTGCCAGCAGTCCCCTGGGACAGTCCCTGGAGGGCTACACCTTC. The encoded protein is CASSPLGQSLEGYTF.

V gene TRBV7-6 combines with J gene TRBJ1-2, with TRBD1 matching 8 bases. CDR3 length: 13 residues. The V gene end was trimmed by 5 bases and the J gene end by 4 bases; junction bases not matched to a gene: 3. The germline CDR1 and CDR2 sequences are SGHVS and FNYEAQ. CDR3 bases: TGTGCCAGCAGCGCGACAGGGGTCTATGGCTACACCTTC. As protein: CASSATGVYGYTF. The full variable domain, its missing parts supplied by reference TRBV7-6 and TRBJ1-2, is GAGVSQSPRYKVTKRGQDVALRCDPISGHVSLYWYRQALGQGPEFLTYFNYEAQQDKSGLPNDRFSAERPEGSISTLTIQRTEQRDSAMYRCASSATGVYGYTFGSGTRLTVV.

The gene calls are TRBV4-3 and TRBJ1-2; 8 bases agree with TRBD1. CDR1 is LGHNA, CDR2 YSLEER, per germline. This CDR3 region has 17 residues. Trimming removed 0 bases from V and 8 bases from J; junction bases left unmatched: 14. CDR3 bases: TGCGCCAGCAGCCAAGAACCAACAGGGGGAATAGGTGGAGGCTACACCTTC. It specifies CASSQEPTGGIGGGYTF.

The chain carries TRBV2 and TRBJ2-1, with D unresolved. V was shortened by 10 bases and J by 3 bases, with 4 bases between the two germline ends. The CDR3 has 10 amino acids. CDR1 is SNHLY and CDR2 is FYNNEI in the germline V gene. CDR3 residues: CAIRYNEQFF. The CDR3 DNA follows: TGTGCCATCCGCTACAATGAGCAGTTCTTC.

In this sample, this clone turned up once. For the CDR3, the DNA is TGTGCCAGCAGCTACGGACAGAGCTCCTATAATTCACCCCTCCACTTT. This encodes CASSYGQSSYNSPLHF. V is TRBV11-2 and J is TRBJ1-6, with D possibly being TRBD1 (6 bases). V dropped 4 bases and J dropped 0 bases, with 10 bases sitting between them. CDR3 size: 16 residues. Germline V gene data show CDR1 as SGHAT and CDR2 as FQNNGV.

This clone was recorded many times. V and J are TRBV27 and TRBJ1-5; D is perhaps TRBD1 (6 bases). Germline V lookup: CDR1 MNHEY, CDR2 SMNVEV (reference sequence). The length of the CDR3 is 15 residues. V lost 6 bases to trimming and J lost 7 bases, with 19 bases between them. The CDR3 sequence is CASRPWTASGQPQHF. As DNA, the CDR3 is TGTGCCAGCAGACCCTGGACAGCATCAGGGCAGCCCCAGCATTTT.

This clone was recorded once. This chain joins TRBV25-1 and TRBJ1-2; 7 bases fit TRBD1. Germline V gene data show CDR1 as MGHDK and CDR2 as SYGVNS. The length of the CDR3 is 12 residues. The V gene end was trimmed by 6 bases and the J gene end by 5 bases; junction bases not matched to a gene: 3. In nucleotides, the CDR3 is TGTGCCAGCAGAGAGACAGGGTATGGCTACACCTTC. Translation gives CASRETGYGYTF.

The chain employs TRBV24-1 and TRBJ1-2, with TRBD1 as a possible D gene (5 bases). The V end lost 3 bases, the J end lost 4 bases, and 11 bases lay between the germline ends. Per the germline V gene, CDR1 is KGHDR and CDR2 is SFDVKD. The CDR3 covers 14 residues. The CDR3 protein is CATSDRGDFYGYTF. The CDR3 DNA sequence: TGTGCCACCAGTGATAGAGGGGACTTCTATGGCTACACCTTC.

V gene TRBV19 combines with J gene TRBJ1-5; D call uncertain. Germline V lookup: CDR1 LNHDA, CDR2 SQIVND (reference sequence). The CDR3 is 14 amino acids. V was trimmed by 4 bases and J by 6 bases, leaving 13 bases between them. The CDR3 is CASSTDPRVQPQHF. The DNA for the CDR3 is TGTGCCAGTAGTACGGACCCGAGGGTTCAGCCCCAGCATTTT.

CDR3: CASSVVQGVGEAFF. The DNA for the CDR3 is TGTGCCAGCAGCGTAGTGCAGGGGGTAGGTGAAGCTTTCTTT. The chain couples TRBV9 to TRBJ1-1; 7 bases map to TRBD1. Losses at the gene ends were 0 bases for V and 7 bases for J; bases not matched to a gene: 6. The CDR3 length is 14 residues. Per the germline V gene, CDR1 is SGDLS and CDR2 is YYNGEE.

The count of this clone is one. The chain combines TRBV3-1 (or the pseudogene TRBV3-2) with TRBJ1-1; D remains ambiguous. Germline assignment: CDR1 LGHDT and CDR2 YNNKEL (reference sequence). The V gene lost 1 base and the J gene lost 1 base, with 13 bases spanning the gap. The CDR3 is 16 residues long. The CDR3 nucleotides are TGTGCCAGCAGCCAAGGATACGGGGATTGGAACACTGAAGCTTTCTTT. This sequence encodes CASSQGYGDWNTEAFF.

This clone was counted once. This chain links TRBV5-1 with TRBJ2-5; 8 nucleotides agree with TRBD2. This CDR3 comprises 17 residues. Trimming took 3 bases from V and 3 from J; bases not matched to a gene: 13. CDR1 is SGHRS, CDR2 YFSETQ, per germline. CDR3 sequence reads: CASSSPGGGRFEETQYF. The CDR3 region has the DNA TGCGCCAGCAGCTCGCCCGGGGGGGGCCGGTTTGAAGAGACCCAGTACTTC.

There are a few counts of this clone. The rearrangement links TRBV6-2 or TRBV6-3 to TRBJ1-5; D not resolved. Trimming shortened V by 2 bases and J by 2 bases, and 10 bases separated the two germline ends. CDR1 is MNHEY, CDR2 SVGEGT, per germline. The CDR3 has 15 amino acids. The CDR3 loop reads CASSYEVRGNQPQHF. The CDR3 DNA follows: TGTGCCAGCAGTTACGAGGTCCGGGGCAATCAGCCCCAGCATTTT.

As concerns this clone: This sample includes further DNA sequences coding for the same CDR3. The rearrangement uses TRBV7-2 and TRBJ1-1; D perhaps matches TRBD1 (6 bases). The V end lost 1 base, the J end lost 1 base, and 10 bases lay between the germline ends. CDR1 is SGHTA, CDR2 FQGNSA, per germline. This CDR3 is built from 15 residues. CDR3 amino acids: CASSLGGGRNTEAFF. CDR3 nucleotides: TGTGCCAGCAGCTTAGGGGGGGGCAGGAACACTGAAGCTTTCTTT.

The chain joins TRBV3-1 (or the pseudogene TRBV3-2) to TRBJ2-7; 7 bases are a match to TRBD2. Germline V gives CDR1 LGHDT, CDR2 YNNKEL (reference sequence). Trimming cost V 5 bases and J 0 bases; bases outside gene matches: 4. The CDR3 consists of 14 residues. The CDR3 sequence is CASSYSGVSYEQYF. The CDR3 DNA reads TGTGCCAGCAGCTACAGCGGGGTCTCCTACGAGCAGTACTTC.